The TCR beta chain described here comes from a study of shared clonotypes between healthy human individuals. The V end was cut by 1 base, the J end by 1 base, with 8 bases between. This CDR3 is 15 amino acids long. The germline V gene has CDR1 MGHRA and CDR2 YSYEKL. The assay was immunoSEQ multiplex PCR, and TCRdb's table has in-frame clones only and misses some. The sample has about 2 million clones; approximately 95% are singletons. The naive CD8 subset, CD45RO-negative cells positively selected for CCR7, excluded terminally differentiated effector memory CD45RA+ cells. Sequenced material: naive CD8+ T cells sorted from blood. This clonotype was obtained from a man aged 18 to 30 in good health. V usage is TRBV4-1 and J usage is TRBJ1-3; D not resolved. CDR3 residues: CASSQADGSGNTIYF. The DNA of the CDR3 is TGCGCCAGCAGCCAAGCGGACGGATCTGGAAACACCATATATTTT.